Below, 18 T cell receptor beta chains from the same sample are listed, as sequenced in a study of CD8 T cells in ankylosing spondylitis (dated by TCRdb to the late 2010s). Library creation used 5' RACE. Data came from an Illumina HiSeq 2500. TCRdb handled the public reads itself, with Q25 trimming in fastp and clone calling in MiXCR, and kept productive beta chains. Each CDR3 protein gets just one entry, which takes the most common genes and DNA from the rows behind it. This sample is represented by approximately 350,000 distinct CDR3 sequences; approximately 15% of them were singletons. Less than 1.1% of the sample rests with the top ten. Material for sequencing was blood, either unsorted or a sorted T cell fraction (not recorded which). The receptor source for this set is a male donor with ankylosing spondylitis or in good health (not recorded which).

In this sample, this clonotype turned up many times. The chain carries TRBV5-1 and TRBJ2-2; 7 nucleotides line up with TRBD1. V lost 6 bases, J lost 4 bases, and 9 bases stayed unmatched. Germline V gene lookup returns CDR1 SGHRS and CDR2 YFSETQ. The CDR3 extends over 15 amino acids. Here the CDR3 reads CASKLTGDGTGELFF. The CDR3 DNA follows: TGCGCCAGCAAGCTAACAGGGGACGGCACCGGGGAGCTGTTTTTT.

This chain links TRBV4-2 with TRBJ1-2; D is unresolved. In germline, CDR1 is LGHNA, CDR2 YNFKEQ. The V and J ends lost 1 base and 2 bases respectively, with 11 bases between them. CDR3 size: 15 residues. As DNA, the CDR3 is TGTGCCAGCAGCCAAGTCGCGGGAGAGAACTATGGCTACACCTTC. It specifies CASSQVAGENYGYTF.

This clonotype was detected once. The chain has TRBV7-9 and TRBJ2-7; D tentatively reads TRBD1 or TRBD2 (8 bases each). Germline values: CDR1 SEHNR, CDR2 FQNEAQ (reference sequence). V lost 7 bases and J 2 bases, leaving 15 bases between the germline ends. The CDR3 covers 14 residues. The CDR3, as DNA: TGTGCCAGCAAGAGCGGGGGACAGGCCTACGAGCAGTACTTC. It codes for CASKSGGQAYEQYF.

This clonotype was recorded many times. CDR3 amino acids: CASSLFTWTGKNSPLHF. The CDR3 coding sequence is TGTGCCAGCAGTTTATTCACCTGGACAGGGAAGAATTCACCCCTCCACTTT. This chain joins TRBV12-3 or TRBV12-4 and TRBJ1-6; 8 nucleotides agree with TRBD1. V gave up 2 bases and J gave up 7 bases; unmatched junction bases: 10. The CDR3 contains 17 residues.

Here the CDR3 DNA reads TGCAGTGCTAGTTCGGTAACCACTTCGCCCCAGCATTTT. This gives the protein CSASSVTTSPQHF. The gene calls are TRBV20-1 and TRBJ1-5; D remains unclear. V was clipped by 3 bases and J by 9 bases, with 15 bases between them. The CDR3 runs to 13 residues. CDR1 and CDR2 from the germline V gene are DFQATT and SNEGSKA (reference sequence).

This clonotype was seen more than once but under ten times. The chain employs TRBV7-9 and TRBJ1-1; D not certain. Germline assignment: CDR1 SEHNR and CDR2 FQNEAQ (reference sequence). CDR3 length: 14 residues. V was shortened by 1 base and J by 4 bases, with 10 bases between the two germline ends. The CDR3 region is CASSLVAGFTEAFF. For the CDR3, the DNA is TGTGCCAGCAGCTTAGTGGCTGGGTTCACTGAAGCTTTCTTT.

The chain employs TRBV7-9 and TRBJ1-1, with a possible D match to TRBD1 (5 bases). V was shortened by 5 bases and J by 4 bases, with 8 bases between the two germline ends. This CDR3 contains 12 residues. Germline V lookup: CDR1 SEHNR, CDR2 FQNEAQ (reference sequence). For the CDR3, the DNA is TGTGCCAGCAGCCGGGGGTCCACTGAAGCTTTCTTT. Protein product: CASSRGSTEAFF.

In its sample, this clonotype was seen a few times. The rearrangement links TRBV12-3 or TRBV12-4 to TRBJ2-7; TRBD2 aligns across 11 bases. The length of the CDR3 is 13 residues. The CDR3 spells CASSLELAGALRV. The DNA of the CDR3 is TGTGCCAGCAGTTTAGAACTAGCGGGAGCCCTTAGAGTC.

There are a few counts of this clonotype. This sequence joins TRBV7-2 and TRBJ1-1; D may be TRBD1 (6 bases). Trimming cost V 6 bases and J 3 bases, with 14 bases left between them. Germline lookup yields CDR1 SGHTA and CDR2 FQGNSA. The CDR3 covers 14 residues. The CDR3 sequence: CASRNREVYTEAFF. The CDR3 region has the DNA TGTGCCAGCAGGAACAGGGAAGTATACACTGAAGCTTTCTTT.

The gene calls are TRBV7-2 and TRBJ2-3, with TRBD2 identical over 11 bases. The CDR3 spans 16 residues. The germline V gene has CDR1 SGHTA and CDR2 FQGNSA. The ends lost 1 base at V and 3 bases at J; junction bases unmatched: 3. CDR3 in amino acids: CASSLEGLAVTDTQYF. The DNA of the CDR3 is TGTGCCAGCAGCTTAGAGGGACTAGCGGTAACAGATACGCAGTATTTT. Complete variable domain (other parts from reference TRBV7-2 and TRBJ2-3): GAGVSQSPSNKVTEKGKDVELRCDPISGHTALYWYRQSLGQGLEFLIYFQGNSAPDKSGLPSDRFSAERTGGSVSTLTIQRTQQEDSAVYLCASSLEGLAVTDTQYFGPGTRLTVL.

This chain uses TRBV18 with TRBJ2-5; no clear D gene. V was clipped by 6 bases and J by 2 bases, with 10 bases between them. This CDR3 comprises 13 residues. Germline V lookup: CDR1 KGHSH, CDR2 LQKENI. The CDR3 reads CASSQARQETQYF. The CDR3 region has the DNA TGTGCCAGCTCCCAGGCTAGACAAGAGACCCAGTACTTC. Filled out from reference TRBV18 and TRBJ2-5, the complete variable domain reads NAGVMQNPRHLVRRRGQEARLRCSPMKGHSHVYWYRQLPEEGLKFMVYLQKENIIDESGMPKERFSAEFPKEGPSILRIQQVVRGDSAAYFCASSQARQETQYFGPGTRLLVL.

This clonotype was seen a handful of times. The rearrangement uses TRBV20-1 and TRBJ2-7; D remains ambiguous. This CDR3 has 11 residues. The germline V gene has CDR1 DFQATT and CDR2 SNEGSKA (reference sequence). With 3 bases removed from V and 5 bases from J, the gap between germline ends came to 8 bases. The chain's CDR3 is CSARGSNEQYF. CDR3 sequence (DNA): TGCAGTGCTAGGGGCTCGAACGAGCAGTACTTC.

The chain uses TRBV9 and TRBJ2-2; no clear D gene. The ends were cut back, 1 base at V and 6 bases at J, with 13 bases in the middle. The CDR3 consists of 15 residues. The V gene's germline CDR1 is SGDLS and CDR2 YYNGEE. DNA of the CDR3: TGTGCCAGCAGCGTACGAAGCGAGTCACCCGGGGAGCTGTTTTTT. Protein sequence: CASSVRSESPGELFF.

This clonotype was recorded a few times. The V call is TRBV12-3 or TRBV12-4, the J call TRBJ1-1; no definite D call. Trimming removed 2 bases at V and 4 bases at J, with 14 bases between. CDR3 size: 15 residues. The CDR3: CASSLRAALSTEAFF. As DNA, the CDR3 is TGTGCCAGCAGTTTAAGGGCCGCCTTAAGCACTGAAGCTTTCTTT.

This clonotype was observed a few times. An end of the junction differs from the germline gene, which may be a read error. This chain connects TRBV7-2 to TRBJ2-1, with D uncertain. Germline V CDR1 and CDR2: SGHTA, FQGNSA. This CDR3 is 15 amino acids long. In DNA, the CDR3 is TGTGCCAGCAGCTCCATCTCCGGGTCCTTCAATGAGCAGTTCTTC. Translated, it gives CASSSISGSFNEQFF.

In this sample, this clonotype turned up a few times. The gene calls are TRBV18 and TRBJ1-1; no clear D gene. V was trimmed by 5 bases and J by 1 base, leaving 8 bases between them. The CDR3 runs to 13 residues. Germline V lookup: CDR1 KGHSH, CDR2 LQKENI. CDR3 coding DNA: TGTGCCAGCTCATACGACGGGAACACTGAAGCTTTCTTT. Translating it yields CASSYDGNTEAFF. Full variable domain (remainder filled in from reference TRBV18 and TRBJ1-1): NAGVMQNPRHLVRRRGQEARLRCSPMKGHSHVYWYRQLPEEGLKFMVYLQKENIIDESGMPKERFSAEFPKEGPSILRIQQVVRGDSAAYFCASSYDGNTEAFFGQGTRLTVV.

This clonotype was picked up many times. The rearrangement uses TRBV7-8 and TRBJ1-5; D is unclear. Deletions cut 1 base from V and 6 bases from J, with 4 bases between. The CDR3 runs to 12 residues. The germline V gene has CDR1 SGHVS and CDR2 FQNEAQ. CDR3 DNA sequence: TGTGCCAGCAGCTTAGACTTTCAGCCCCAGCATTTT. As protein: CASSLDFQPQHF.

V gene TRBV3-1 combines with J gene TRBJ2-1, with 12 bases matching TRBD2. The length of the CDR3 is 16 residues. Germline trimming cut 0 bases from V and 11 bases from J; bases unmatched to any gene: 8. CDR1 LGHDT and CDR2 YNNKEL come from the germline V gene (reference sequence). CDR3 loop: CASSQDTTSGSRQQFF. The DNA for the CDR3 is TGTGCCAGCAGCCAAGATACGACTAGCGGGAGTCGGCAGCAGTTCTTC.